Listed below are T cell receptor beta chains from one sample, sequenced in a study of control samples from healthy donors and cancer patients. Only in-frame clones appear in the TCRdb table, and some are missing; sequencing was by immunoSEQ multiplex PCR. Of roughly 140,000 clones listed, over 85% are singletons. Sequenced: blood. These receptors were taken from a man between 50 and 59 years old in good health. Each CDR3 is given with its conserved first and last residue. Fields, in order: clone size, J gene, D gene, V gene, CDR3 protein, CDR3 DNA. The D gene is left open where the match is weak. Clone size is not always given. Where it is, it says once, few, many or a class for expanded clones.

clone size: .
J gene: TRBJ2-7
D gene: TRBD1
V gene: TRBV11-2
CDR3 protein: CASSLARSPTGIYEQYF
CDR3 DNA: TGTGCCAGCAGCTTAGCGAGATCCCCGACAGGGATCTACGAGCAGTACTTC

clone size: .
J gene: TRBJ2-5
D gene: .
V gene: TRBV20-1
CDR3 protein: CSAKDVATQYF
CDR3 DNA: TGCAGTGCAAAGGACGTGGCGACCCAGTACTTC

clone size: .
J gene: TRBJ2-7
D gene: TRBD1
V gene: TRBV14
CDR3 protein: CASSELTGGAYEQYF
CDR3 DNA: TGTGCCAGCAGCGAATTGACAGGGGGCGCCTACGAGCAGTACTTC

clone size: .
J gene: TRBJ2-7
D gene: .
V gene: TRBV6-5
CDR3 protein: CASSSMGREQYF
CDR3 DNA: TGTGCCAGCAGTTCGATGGGTCGCGAGCAGTACTTC

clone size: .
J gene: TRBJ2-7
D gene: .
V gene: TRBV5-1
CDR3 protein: CASSLGTQGLGEQYF
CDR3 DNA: TGCGCCAGCAGCTTGGGAACCCAGGGGTTGGGCGAGCAGTACTTC

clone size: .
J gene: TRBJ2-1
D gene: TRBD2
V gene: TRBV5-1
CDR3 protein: CASSLVGLAYNNEQFF
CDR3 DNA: TGCGCCAGCAGCCTGGTCGGACTAGCGTATAACAATGAGCAGTTCTTC

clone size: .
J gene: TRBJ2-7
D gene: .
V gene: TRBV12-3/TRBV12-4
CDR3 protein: CASSLGQYEQYF
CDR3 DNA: TGTGCCAGCAGTCTCGGACAGTACGAGCAGTACTTC

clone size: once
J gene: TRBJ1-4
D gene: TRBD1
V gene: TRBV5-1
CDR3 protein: CASSSGTGESLIRGKLFF
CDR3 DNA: TGCGCCAGCAGTTCCGGGACAGGGGAGTCGCTAATTAGGGGAAAACTGTTTTTT

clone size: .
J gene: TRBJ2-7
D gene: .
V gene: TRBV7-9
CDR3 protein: CASSLGTFYEQYF
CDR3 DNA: TGTGCCAGCAGCTTAGGGACTTTCTACGAGCAGTACTTC

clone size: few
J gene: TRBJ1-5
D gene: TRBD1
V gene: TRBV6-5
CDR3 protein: CASRDTGTGTQPQHF
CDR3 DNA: TGTGCCAGCAGAGACACCGGGACAGGGACTCAGCCCCAGCATTTT

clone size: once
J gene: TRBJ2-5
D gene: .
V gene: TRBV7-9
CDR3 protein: CASSLALGNQETQYF
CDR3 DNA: TGTGCCAGCAGCTTAGCGCTAGGCAATCAAGAGACCCAGTACTTC

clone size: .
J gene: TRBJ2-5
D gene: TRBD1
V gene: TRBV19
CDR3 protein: CASSKDRGRSTETQYF
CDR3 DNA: TGTGCCAGTAGTAAAGACAGGGGGCGGAGTACAGAGACCCAGTACTTC

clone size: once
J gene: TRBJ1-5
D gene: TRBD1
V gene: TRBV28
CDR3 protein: CASSIPGTGTRQPQHF
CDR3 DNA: TGTGCCAGCAGTATACCCGGGACAGGGACTCGTCAGCCCCAGCATTTT

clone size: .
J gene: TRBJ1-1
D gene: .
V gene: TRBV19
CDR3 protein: CASSAGLGGTEAFF
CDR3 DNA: TGTGCCAGTAGTGCGGGACTGGGCGGCACTGAAGCTTTCTTT

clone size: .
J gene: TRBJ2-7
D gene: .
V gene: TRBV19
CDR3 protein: CASSRGGGRTYEQYF
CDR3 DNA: TGTGCCAGTAGTAGGGGAGGGGGGCGAACCTACGAGCAGTACTTC

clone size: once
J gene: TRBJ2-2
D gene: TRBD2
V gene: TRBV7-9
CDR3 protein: CASGLAGGTGELFF
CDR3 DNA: TGTGCCAGCGGACTAGCGGGAGGAACCGGGGAGCTGTTTTTT

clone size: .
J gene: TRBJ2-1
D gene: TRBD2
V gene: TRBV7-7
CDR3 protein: CASSSGLAGPYNEQFF
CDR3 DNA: TGTGCTAGCAGCTCGGGACTAGCGGGCCCCTACAATGAGCAGTTCTTC

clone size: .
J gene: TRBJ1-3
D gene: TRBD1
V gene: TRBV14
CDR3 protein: CASSQSLGTVGNTIYF
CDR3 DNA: TGTGCCAGCAGCCAATCTCTTGGGACAGTTGGAAACACCATATATTTT

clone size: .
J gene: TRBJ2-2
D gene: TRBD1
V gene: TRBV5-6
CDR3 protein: CASSQGQLTNTGELFF
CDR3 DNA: TGTGCCAGCAGCCAGGGACAGCTAACGAACACCGGGGAGCTGTTTTTT

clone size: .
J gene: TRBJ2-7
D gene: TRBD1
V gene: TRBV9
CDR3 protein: CASSVRPGTGVDEQYF
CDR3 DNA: TGTGCCAGCAGCGTCCGCCCCGGGACAGGGGTCGACGAGCAGTACTTC

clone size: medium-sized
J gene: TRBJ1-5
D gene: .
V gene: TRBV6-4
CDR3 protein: CASSEGSNQPQHF
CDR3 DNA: TGTGCCAGCAGTGAGGGGAGCAATCAGCCCCAGCATTTT

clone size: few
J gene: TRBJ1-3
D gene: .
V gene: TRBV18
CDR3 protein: CASSLGPSSGSFPGNTIYF
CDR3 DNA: TGTGCCAGCTCACTCGGGCCCTCCTCTGGAAGTTTCCCCGGAAACACCATATATTTT

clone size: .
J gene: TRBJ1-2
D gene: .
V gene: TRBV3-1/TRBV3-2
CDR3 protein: CASSQVLPGSSYGYTF
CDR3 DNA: TGTGCCAGCAGCCAAGTCCTCCCGGGGTCCTCCTATGGCTACACCTTC

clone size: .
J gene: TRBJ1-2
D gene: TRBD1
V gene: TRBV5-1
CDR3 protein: CASSFDRDGGYTF
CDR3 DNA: TGCGCCAGCAGCTTCGACAGGGATGGAGGCTACACCTTC

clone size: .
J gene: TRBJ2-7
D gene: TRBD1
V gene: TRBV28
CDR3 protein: CASSPRVQGAYEQYF
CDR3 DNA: TGTGCCAGCAGCCCAAGGGTTCAGGGGGCTTACGAGCAGTACTTC

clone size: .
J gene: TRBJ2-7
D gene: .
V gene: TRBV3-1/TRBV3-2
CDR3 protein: CASSRAAREQYF
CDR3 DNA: TGTGCCAGCAGCCGGGCCGCAAGGGAGCAGTACTTC

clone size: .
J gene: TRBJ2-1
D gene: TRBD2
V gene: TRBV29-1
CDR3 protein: CSVASGRFNNEQFF
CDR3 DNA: TGCAGCGTTGCTAGCGGGAGGTTCAACAATGAGCAGTTCTTC

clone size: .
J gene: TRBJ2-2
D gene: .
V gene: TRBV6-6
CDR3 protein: CASSSAGLGELFF
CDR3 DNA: TGTGCCAGCAGTTCTGCGGGCCTCGGGGAGCTGTTTTTT

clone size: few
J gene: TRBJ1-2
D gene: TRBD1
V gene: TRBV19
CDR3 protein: CASNPGGAGGYTF
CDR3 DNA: TGTGCCAGTAACCCAGGGGGCGCAGGTGGCTACACCTTC

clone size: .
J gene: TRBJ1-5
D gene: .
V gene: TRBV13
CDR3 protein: CASSLGPKTQHF
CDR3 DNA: TGTGCCAGCAGCTTAGGCCCCAAGACCCAGCATTTT

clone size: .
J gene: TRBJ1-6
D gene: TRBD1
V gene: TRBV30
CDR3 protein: CAWSPPGQGQNSPLHF
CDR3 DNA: TGTGCCTGGAGTCCCCCGGGACAGGGGCAGAATTCACCCCTCCACTTT

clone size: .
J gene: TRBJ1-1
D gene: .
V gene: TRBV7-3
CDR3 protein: CASSLTGMTEAFF
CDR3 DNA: TGTGCCAGCAGCTTAACCGGTATGACTGAAGCTTTCTTT

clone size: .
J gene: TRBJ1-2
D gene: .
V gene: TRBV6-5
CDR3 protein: CASSLREDYGYTF
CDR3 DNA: TGTGCCAGCAGTTTGAGGGAAGACTATGGCTACACCTTC

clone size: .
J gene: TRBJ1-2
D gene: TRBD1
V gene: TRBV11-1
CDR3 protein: CASSIRTGGGYGYTF
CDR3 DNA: TGTGCCAGCAGCATCCGGACAGGGGGCGGTTATGGCTACACCTTC

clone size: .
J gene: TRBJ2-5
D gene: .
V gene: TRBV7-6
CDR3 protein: CASSLGTDQSFRETQYF
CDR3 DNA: TGTGCCAGCAGCTTAGGGACGGACCAGAGCTTCCGAGAGACCCAGTACTTC

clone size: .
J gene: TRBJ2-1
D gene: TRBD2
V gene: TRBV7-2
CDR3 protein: CASGGTGTTQYAQFF
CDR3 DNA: TGTGCCAGCGGGGGGACCGGGACTACCCAATACGCGCAGTTCTTC

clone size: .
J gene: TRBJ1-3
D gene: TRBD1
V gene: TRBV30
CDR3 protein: CAWSRPTGGSNTIYF
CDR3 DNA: TGTGCCTGGAGCAGACCCACAGGGGGTAGTAACACCATATATTTT

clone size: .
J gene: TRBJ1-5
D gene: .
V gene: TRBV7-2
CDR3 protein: CASSPRVRVVDNQPQHF
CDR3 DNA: TGTGCCAGCAGCCCCCGTGTCAGGGTAGTTGACAATCAGCCCCAGCATTTT

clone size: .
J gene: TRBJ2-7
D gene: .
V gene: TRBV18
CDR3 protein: CASSPRTVYEQYF
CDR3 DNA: TGTGCCAGCTCACCAAGGACAGTCTACGAGCAGTACTTC

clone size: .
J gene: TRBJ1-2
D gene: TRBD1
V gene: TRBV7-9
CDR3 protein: CASSPDRARDGYTF
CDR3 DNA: TGTGCCAGCAGCCCAGACAGGGCTAGGGATGGCTACACCTTC

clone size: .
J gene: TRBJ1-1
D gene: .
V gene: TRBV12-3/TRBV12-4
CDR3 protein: CASSFSGAPEAFF
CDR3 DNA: TGTGCCAGCAGTTTCTCAGGGGCCCCTGAAGCTTTCTTT

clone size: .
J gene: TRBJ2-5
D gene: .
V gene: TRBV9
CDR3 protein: CASSVGPTGETQYF
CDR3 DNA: TGTGCCAGCAGCGTGGGTCCTACGGGGGAGACCCAGTACTTC

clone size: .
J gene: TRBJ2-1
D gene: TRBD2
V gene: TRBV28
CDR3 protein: CASSALFGGRNNEQFF
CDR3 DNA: TGTGCCAGCAGTGCACTTTTCGGCGGGAGAAACAATGAGCAGTTCTTC

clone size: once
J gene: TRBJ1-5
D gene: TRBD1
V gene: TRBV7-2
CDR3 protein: CASSLDRGWYGSNQPQHF
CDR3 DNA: TGTGCCAGCAGCTTAGACAGGGGGTGGTATGGGAGCAATCAGCCCCAGCATTTT

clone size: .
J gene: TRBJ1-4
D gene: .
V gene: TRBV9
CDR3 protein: CASSPSPKGTGEKLFF
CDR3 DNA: TGTGCCAGCAGCCCCTCCCCGAAGGGAACGGGTGAAAAACTGTTTTTT

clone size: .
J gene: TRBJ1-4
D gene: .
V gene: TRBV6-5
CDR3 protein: CASSLRGATNEKLFF
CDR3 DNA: TGTGCCAGCAGCCTCAGGGGTGCAACTAATGAAAAACTGTTTTTT

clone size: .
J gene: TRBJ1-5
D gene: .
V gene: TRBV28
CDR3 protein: CASSSRQVGSNQPQHF
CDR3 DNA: TGTGCCAGCAGTTCCCGACAAGTTGGGAGCAATCAGCCCCAGCATTTT

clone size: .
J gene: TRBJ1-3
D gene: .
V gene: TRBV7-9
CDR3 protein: CASSPSWGTGNTIYF
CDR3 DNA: TGTGCCAGCAGCCCGTCGTGGGGTACTGGAAACACCATATATTTT

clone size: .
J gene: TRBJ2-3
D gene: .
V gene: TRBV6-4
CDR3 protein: CASSDRDHTDTQYF
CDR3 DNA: TGTGCCAGCAGTGACCGAGACCACACAGATACGCAGTATTTT

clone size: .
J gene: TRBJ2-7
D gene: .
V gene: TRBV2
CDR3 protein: CASSSSYEQYF
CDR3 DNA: TGTGCCAGCAGCTCCTCCTACGAGCAGTACTTC

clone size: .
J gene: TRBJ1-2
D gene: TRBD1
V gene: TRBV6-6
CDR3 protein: CASSYGQDPIYGYTF
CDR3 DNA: TGTGCCAGCAGTTACGGACAGGATCCAATCTATGGCTACACCTTC

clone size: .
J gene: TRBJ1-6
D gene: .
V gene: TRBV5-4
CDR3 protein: CASSLDARPTGNSPLHF
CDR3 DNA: TGTGCCAGCAGCTTGGATGCTCGGCCCACGGGCAATTCACCCCTCCACTTT

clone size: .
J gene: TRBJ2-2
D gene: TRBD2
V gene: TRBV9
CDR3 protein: CASSVVGLAAFSAGELFF
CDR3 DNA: TGTGCCAGCAGCGTAGTTGGACTAGCGGCTTTTAGTGCTGGGGAGCTGTTTTTT

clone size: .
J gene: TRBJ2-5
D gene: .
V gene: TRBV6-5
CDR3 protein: CASKERGRWETQYF
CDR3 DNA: TGTGCCAGCAAGGAGAGGGGTCGATGGGAGACCCAGTACTTC

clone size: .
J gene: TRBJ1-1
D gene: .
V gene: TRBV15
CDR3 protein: CATSRDTTRGNTEAFF
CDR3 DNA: TGTGCCACCAGCAGAGATACGACGCGGGGAAACACTGAAGCTTTCTTT